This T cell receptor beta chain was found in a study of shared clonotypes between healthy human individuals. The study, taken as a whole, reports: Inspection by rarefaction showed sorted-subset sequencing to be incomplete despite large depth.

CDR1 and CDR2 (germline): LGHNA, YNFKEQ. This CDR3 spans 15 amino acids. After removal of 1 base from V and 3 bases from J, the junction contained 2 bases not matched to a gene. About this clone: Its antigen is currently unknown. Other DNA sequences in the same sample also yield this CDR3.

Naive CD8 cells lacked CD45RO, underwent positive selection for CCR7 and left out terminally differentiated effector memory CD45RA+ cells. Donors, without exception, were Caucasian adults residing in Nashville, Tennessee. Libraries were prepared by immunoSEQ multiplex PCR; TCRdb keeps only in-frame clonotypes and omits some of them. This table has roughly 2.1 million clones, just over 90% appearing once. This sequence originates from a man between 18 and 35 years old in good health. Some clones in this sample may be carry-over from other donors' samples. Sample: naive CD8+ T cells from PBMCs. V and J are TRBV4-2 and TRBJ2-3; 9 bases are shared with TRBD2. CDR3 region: CASSQGAGGTDTQYF. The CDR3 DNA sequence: TGTGCCAGCAGCCAAGGAGCGGGAGGAACAGATACGCAGTATTTT.